A single sample gave rise to the 24 T cell receptor beta chains below, sequenced in a study of regulatory T cells in long-lasting Graves disease. Combining iRepertoire HTBI primers with Arm-PCR of CDR3 regions, the authors built TCR beta libraries. TCRdb re-called the multiplex PCR reads with MiXCR, one entry per CDR3 protein. The table records hundreds of thousands of distinct CDR3 sequences, 20% to 25% of them present only once. The time point: persistent/refractory GD, antithyroid drugs over 5 years with positive TRAb. PBMC RNA was the source of the TCR library. This specimen consisted of peripheral blood mononuclear cells (PBMCs), obtained when the disease was refractory, from a patient treated with antithyroid drugs. These receptors all stem from a female donor with Graves disease.

At least ten counts were recorded for this clonotype. The gene calls are TRBV6-2 or TRBV6-3 and TRBJ2-7, with 8 bases fitting TRBD1. V gave up 7 bases and J gave up 1 base; unmatched junction bases: 6. The CDR3 totals 14 residues. Germline CDR1 is MNHEY and CDR2 is SVGEGT. This CDR3 reads CASTLTGVSYEQYF. The CDR3 DNA is TGTGCCAGCACCTTGACAGGGGTTTCCTACGAGCAGTACTTC.

This clonotype was seen only a few times. The CDR3 DNA reads as TGCAGTGCTAGCCTCAGGGAATGGGAGACCCAGTACTTC. Its protein is CSASLREWETQYF. J is TRBJ2-5 and V is TRBV20-1; weak D call: TRBD1 (5 bases). V lost 3 bases and J 5 bases, leaving 13 bases between the germline ends. From germline, CDR1 is DFQATT and CDR2 SNEGSKA (reference sequence). The CDR3 totals 13 residues.

This clonotype was seen at least ten times. The chain carries TRBV7-2 and TRBJ1-2; D is uncertain. Trimming took off 2 bases at V and 1 base at J, with 8 bases between the two ends. The CDR3 totals 14 residues. Germline V gene data show CDR1 as SGHTA and CDR2 as FQGNSA. In nucleotides, the CDR3 is TGTGCCAGCAGCTTATGGCAAAGTAACTATGGCTACACCTTC. As protein: CASSLWQSNYGYTF.

This clonotype was seen ten or more times. The CDR3 spells CASSTQPGTGQETQYF. In DNA form, the CDR3 reads TGTGCCAGCAGCACCCAGCCCGGGACAGGGCAAGAGACCCAGTACTTC. The V call is TRBV7-2, the J call TRBJ2-5; 9 bases agree with TRBD1. The CDR3 contains 16 residues. Trimming took 5 bases from V and 2 from J; bases not matched to a gene: 9. CDR1 SGHTA and CDR2 FQGNSA come from the germline V gene.

J is TRBJ2-7 and V is TRBV29-1; TRBD1 matches 9 bases. In germline, CDR1 is SQVTM, CDR2 ANQGSEA. The CDR3 is 14 residues long. With 6 bases clipped from V and 0 bases from J, the junction kept 6 bases outside the gene matches. CDR3 sequence (DNA): TGCAGCGTGCGGGACAGGGTGAGCTCCTACGAGCAGTACTTC. It codes for CSVRDRVSSYEQYF.

This clonotype was found many times. This chain's CDR3 is CASSFQEPYGYTF. Written as DNA, the CDR3 is TGTGCCAGCAGCTTCCAGGAACCGTATGGCTACACCTTC. The chain has TRBV7-2 and TRBJ1-2; no clear D gene. This CDR3 is 13 amino acids long. V was clipped by 3 bases and J by 5 bases, with 10 bases between them. Germline V gene data show CDR1 as SGHTA and CDR2 as FQGNSA.

As regards this clonotype: A read error is possible here, since a much larger clone lies one base away. This chain connects TRBV24-1 to TRBJ1-2; D gene ambiguous. This CDR3 comprises 12 residues. Per germline, CDR1 KGHDR and CDR2 SFDVKD. CDR3 sequence: CVTSDSRYGYTF. DNA of the CDR3: TGTGTCACCAGTGATTCCAGGTATGGCTACACCTTC.

This clonotype came up once. It may be a read error: a sequence one base away is much more abundant. This chain uses TRBV2 with TRBJ1-1, with a possible D match to TRBD1 (6 bases). CDR1 and CDR2 (germline): SNHLY, FYNNEI. The ends were cut back, 1 base at V and 1 base at J, with 10 bases in the middle. This CDR3 region has 15 residues. Written as DNA, the CDR3 is TGTGCCAGCAGTGAAGTGAGGGGGAAGAACACTGAAGCTTTCTTT. This gives the protein CASSEVRGKNTEAFF. The whole variable domain, filled in from reference TRBV2 and TRBJ1-1, reads EPEVTQTPSHQVTQMGQEVILRCVPISNHLYFYWYRQILGQKVEFLVSFYNNEISEKSEIFDDQFSVERPDGSNFTLKIRSTKLEDSAMYFCASSEVRGKNTEAFFGQGTRLTVV.

This clonotype was picked up a small number of times. V and J are TRBV2 and TRBJ2-7; either TRBD1 or TRBD2 may supply D (6 bases each). The CDR3 extends over 13 amino acids. V lost 6 bases and J lost 6, with 15 bases in between. Germline V gene data show CDR1 as SNHLY and CDR2 as FYNNEI. In DNA form, the CDR3 reads TGTGCCAGCAGCCAAGATCGGGGGCTCGAGCAGTACTTC. This sequence encodes CASSQDRGLEQYF.

This rearrangement joins TRBV7-9 to TRBJ1-5; D gene uncertain. The CDR3 length is 13 residues. Germline lookup yields CDR1 SEHNR and CDR2 FQNEAQ (reference sequence). V was shortened by 1 base and J by 7 bases, with 8 bases between the two germline ends. CDR3 residues: CASSLEREQPQHF. DNA for the CDR3: TGTGCCAGCAGCTTAGAGAGGGAACAGCCCCAGCATTTT.

This clonotype was seen a few times. The chain carries TRBV18 and TRBJ1-5; D uncertain. V lost 8 bases and J lost 5, with 13 bases in between. The CDR3 is 13 residues long. In germline, CDR1 is KGHSH, CDR2 LQKENI. The chain's CDR3 is CASAQEEDQPQHF. CDR3 coding DNA: TGTGCCAGCGCCCAAGAGGAGGATCAGCCCCAGCATTTT.

The rearrangement joins TRBV11-2 to TRBJ2-1; D gene uncertain. There are 11 residues in the CDR3. The germline V gene has CDR1 SGHAT and CDR2 FQNNGV. V shed 5 bases and J shed 8 bases, with 7 bases lying between them. The CDR3 loop is CASSRSDEQFF. Here the CDR3 DNA reads TGTGCCAGCAGCCGCTCGGATGAGCAGTTCTTC.

This clonotype was observed a few times. At one end, the junction sequence differs from germline, possibly due to a read error. The chain combines TRBV19 with TRBJ1-2, with TRBD1 matching 9 bases. Per the germline V gene, CDR1 is LNHDA and CDR2 is SQIVND (reference sequence). CDR3 length: 16 amino acids. CDR3 bases: TGTGCCAGTGCGAGGGCCGGGGACAGGGCTAACTATGGCCACACCTTC. Its translation is CASARAGDRANYGHTF.

This rearrangement joins TRBV7-9 to TRBJ2-3; 7 positions agree with TRBD2. CDR3 length equals 15 residues. Germline V gene data show CDR1 as SEHNR and CDR2 as FQNEAQ (reference sequence). J was trimmed by 2 bases and V by 4 bases; bases with no gene match: 6. The CDR3 region has the DNA TGTGCCAGCAGCTCGAGCGGGATTGACACAGATACGCAGTATTTT. It translates to CASSSSGIDTDTQYF.

The rearrangement links TRBV11-2 to TRBJ2-2, with 7 bases lining up with TRBD1. Germline V gene sequence: CDR1 SGHAT, CDR2 FQNNGV. The length of the CDR3 is 16 residues. The V gene end was trimmed by 2 bases and the J gene end by 6 bases; junction bases not matched to a gene: 9. CDR3 sequence (DNA): TGTGCCAGCAGCTTATCGAGGGACAGCCAGTCCGGGGAGCTGTTTTTT. This encodes CASSLSRDSQSGELFF. The full variable domain, completed using reference TRBV11-2 and TRBJ2-2, is EAGVAQSPRYKIIEKRQSVAFWCNPISGHATLYWYQQILGQGPKLLIQFQNNGVVDDSQLPKDRFSAERLKGVDSTLKIQPAKLEDSAVYLCASSLSRDSQSGELFFGEGSRLTVL.

This clonotype has only a few counts. The CDR3 DNA reads as TGTGCCAGCAGTTACGGCAGGGGCGTGAAAAGACCCTTCAATCAGCCCCAGCATTTT. Translated: CASSYGRGVKRPFNQPQHF. This chain joins TRBV6-2 or TRBV6-3 and TRBJ1-5, with D tentatively TRBD1 (6 bases). V was cut by 2 bases and J by 3 bases, with 23 bases left in between. The germline V gene encodes CDR1 MNHEY and CDR2 SVGEGT. The CDR3 is made up of 19 amino acids.

The chain carries TRBV12-3 or TRBV12-4 and TRBJ1-5, with TRBD1 identical over 7 bases. The CDR3 consists of 14 residues. J lost 4 bases, V lost 5 bases, and 5 bases had no gene match. CDR3 bases: TGTGCCAGCAGTCAGGGGGGTTTTAATCAGCCCCAGCATTTT. It codes for CASSQGGFNQPQHF.

This clonotype was seen only a few times. The chain links TRBV18 to TRBJ1-2; D ambiguous. With 3 bases removed from V and 0 bases from J, the gap between germline ends came to 11 bases. CDR1 is KGHSH, CDR2 LQKENI, per germline. The CDR3 length is 15 residues. The CDR3 coding sequence is TGTGCCAGCTCACCTAGGGAAGTTCCTAACTATGGCTACACCTTC. Amino acid sequence: CASSPREVPNYGYTF.

V is TRBV28 and J is TRBJ1-2; 9 bases line up with TRBD1. Germline CDR1 MDHEN, CDR2 SYDVKM. Trimming took 5 bases from V and 7 from J; bases not matched to a gene: 11. The CDR3 extends over 15 amino acids. Written as DNA, the CDR3 is TGTGCCAGCAGTGGTCTTTTAGGGACAGGGATTGGCTACACCTTC. Residues: CASSGLLGTGIGYTF.

A few counts support this clonotype. The V and J genes are TRBV7-9 and TRBJ1-1; D remains ambiguous. V was shortened by 1 base and J by 4 bases, with 16 bases between the two germline ends. Germline V gene data show CDR1 as SEHNR and CDR2 as FQNEAQ (reference sequence). The CDR3 is 16 residues long. CDR3 nucleotide sequence: TGTGCCAGCAGCTTAGTGGAGGGCCGATGGGTCACTGAAGCTTTCTTT. It specifies CASSLVEGRWVTEAFF.

V usage is TRBV10-3 and J usage is TRBJ1-2, with D hard to call. The V end was cut by 0 bases, the J end by 5 bases, with 10 bases between. The CDR3 contains 14 residues. The germline CDR1 and CDR2 sequences are ENHRY and SYGVKD. CDR3 in amino acids: CAISESGQSYGYTF. For the CDR3, the DNA is TGTGCCATCAGTGAGTCGGGTCAGTCGTATGGCTACACCTTC.

The J gene is TRBJ1-1, the V gene TRBV4-3, with 9 bases that match TRBD1. CDR1 and CDR2 (germline): LGHNA, YSLEER. The CDR3 sequence is 16 residues long. V gave up 3 bases and J gave up 5 bases; unmatched junction bases: 10. CDR3: CASSHTPGQGITEAFF. For the CDR3, the DNA is TGCGCCAGCAGCCATACCCCGGGACAGGGAATTACTGAAGCTTTCTTT.

At least ten counts were recorded for this clonotype. The rearrangement links TRBV27 to TRBJ1-1; D call uncertain. CDR1 MNHEY and CDR2 SMNVEV come from the germline V gene (reference sequence). V gave up 8 bases and J gave up 6 bases, with 22 bases separating them. CDR3 length: 15 amino acids. Here the CDR3 reads CASSVIFQKDAEAFF. The CDR3 nucleotides are TGTGCCAGCTCCGTTATCTTCCAAAAGGACGCTGAAGCTTTCTTT.

This rearrangement joins TRBV20-1 to TRBJ2-7, with 12 bases identical to TRBD1. CDR3 size: 14 residues. Germline lookup yields CDR1 DFQATT and CDR2 SNEGSKA (reference sequence). J lost 1 base, V lost 6 bases, and 4 bases had no gene match. CDR3 in DNA: TGCAGTGCCACGGGACAGGGGGCATCCTACGAGCAGTACTTC. This sequence encodes CSATGQGASYEQYF.